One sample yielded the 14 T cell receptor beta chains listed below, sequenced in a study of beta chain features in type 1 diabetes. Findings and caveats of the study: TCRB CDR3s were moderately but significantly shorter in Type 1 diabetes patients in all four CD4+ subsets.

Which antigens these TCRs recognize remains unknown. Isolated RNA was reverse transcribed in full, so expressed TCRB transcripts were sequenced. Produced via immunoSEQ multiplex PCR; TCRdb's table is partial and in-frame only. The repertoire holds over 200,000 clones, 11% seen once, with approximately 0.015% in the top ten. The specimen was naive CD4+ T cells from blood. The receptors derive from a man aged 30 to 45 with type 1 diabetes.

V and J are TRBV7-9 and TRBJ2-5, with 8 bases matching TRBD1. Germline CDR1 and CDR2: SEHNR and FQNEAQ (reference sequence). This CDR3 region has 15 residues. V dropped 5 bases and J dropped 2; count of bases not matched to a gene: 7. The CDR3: CASSPRTGRQETQYF. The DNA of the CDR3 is TGTGCCAGCAGCCCCAGGACAGGGCGGCAAGAGACCCAGTACTTC. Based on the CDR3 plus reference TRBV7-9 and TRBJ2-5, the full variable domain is DTGVSQNPRHKITKRGQNVTFRCDPISEHNRLYWYRQTLGQGPEFLTYFQNEAQLEKSRLLSDRFSAERPKGSFSTLEIQRTEQGDSAMYLCASSPRTGRQETQYFGPGTRLLVL.

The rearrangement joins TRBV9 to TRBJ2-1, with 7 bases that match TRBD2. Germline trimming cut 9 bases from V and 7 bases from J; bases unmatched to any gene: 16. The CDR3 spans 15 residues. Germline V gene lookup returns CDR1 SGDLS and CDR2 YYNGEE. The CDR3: CATSPGTKSLNEQFF. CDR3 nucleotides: TGTGCCACCTCACCCGGGACTAAGAGTTTAAATGAGCAGTTCTTC.

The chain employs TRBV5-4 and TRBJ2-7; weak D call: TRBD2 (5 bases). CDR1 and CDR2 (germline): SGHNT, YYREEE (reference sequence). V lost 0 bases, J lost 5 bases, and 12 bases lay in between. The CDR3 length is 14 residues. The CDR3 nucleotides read TGTGCCAGCAGCTTGGAAGGCGGGTGGGACGAGCAGTACTTC. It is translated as CASSLEGGWDEQYF.

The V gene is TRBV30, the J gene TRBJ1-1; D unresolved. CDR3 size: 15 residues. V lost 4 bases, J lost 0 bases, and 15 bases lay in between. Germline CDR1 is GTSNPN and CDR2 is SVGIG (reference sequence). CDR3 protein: CAWNPLGSLNTEAFF. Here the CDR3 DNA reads TGTGCCTGGAATCCCCTAGGCAGCTTGAACACTGAAGCTTTCTTT.

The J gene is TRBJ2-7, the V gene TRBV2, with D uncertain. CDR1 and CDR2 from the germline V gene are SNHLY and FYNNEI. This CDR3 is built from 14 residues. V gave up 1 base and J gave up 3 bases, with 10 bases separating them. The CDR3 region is CASSEGGLDYEQYF. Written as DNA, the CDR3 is TGTGCCAGCAGTGAAGGTGGGCTCGACTACGAGCAGTACTTC.

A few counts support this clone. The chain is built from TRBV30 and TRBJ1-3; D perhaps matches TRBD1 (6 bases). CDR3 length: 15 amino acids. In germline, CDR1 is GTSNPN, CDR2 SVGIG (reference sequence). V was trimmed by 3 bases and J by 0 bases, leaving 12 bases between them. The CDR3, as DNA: TGTGCCTGGAGGCTGACAGGCGCCTCTGGAAACACCATATATTTT. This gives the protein CAWRLTGASGNTIYF.

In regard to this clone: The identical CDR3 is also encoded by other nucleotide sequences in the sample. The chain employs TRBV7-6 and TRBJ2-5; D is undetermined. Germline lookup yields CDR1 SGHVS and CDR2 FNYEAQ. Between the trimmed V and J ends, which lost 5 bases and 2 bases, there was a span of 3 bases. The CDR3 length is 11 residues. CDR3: CASSLQETQYF. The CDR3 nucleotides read TGTGCCAGCAGCCTTCAAGAGACCCAGTACTTC.

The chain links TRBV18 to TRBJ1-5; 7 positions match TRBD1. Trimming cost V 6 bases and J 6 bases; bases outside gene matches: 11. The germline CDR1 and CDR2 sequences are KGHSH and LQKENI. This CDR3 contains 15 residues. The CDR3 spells CASSLQEGAVQPQHF. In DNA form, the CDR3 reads TGTGCCAGCTCCCTTCAGGAGGGGGCTGTTCAGCCCCAGCATTTT.

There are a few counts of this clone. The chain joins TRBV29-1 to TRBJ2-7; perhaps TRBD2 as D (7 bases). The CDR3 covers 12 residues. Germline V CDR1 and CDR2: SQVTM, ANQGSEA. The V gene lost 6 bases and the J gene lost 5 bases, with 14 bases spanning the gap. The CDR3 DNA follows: TGCAGCGTGGGGAGGGGGTCCCACGAGCAGTACTTC. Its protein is CSVGRGSHEQYF.

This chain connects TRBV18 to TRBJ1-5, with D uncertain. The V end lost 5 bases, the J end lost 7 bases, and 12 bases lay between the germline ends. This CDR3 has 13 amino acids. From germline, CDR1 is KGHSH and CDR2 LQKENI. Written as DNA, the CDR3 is TGTGCCAGCTCAGACCAGCGTGGGCAGCCCCAGCATTTT. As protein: CASSDQRGQPQHF.

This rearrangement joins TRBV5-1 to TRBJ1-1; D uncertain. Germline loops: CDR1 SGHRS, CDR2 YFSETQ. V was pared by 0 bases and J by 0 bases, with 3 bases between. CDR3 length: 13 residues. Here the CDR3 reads CASSLALNTEAFF. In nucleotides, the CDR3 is TGCGCCAGCAGCTTGGCGTTGAACACTGAAGCTTTCTTT.

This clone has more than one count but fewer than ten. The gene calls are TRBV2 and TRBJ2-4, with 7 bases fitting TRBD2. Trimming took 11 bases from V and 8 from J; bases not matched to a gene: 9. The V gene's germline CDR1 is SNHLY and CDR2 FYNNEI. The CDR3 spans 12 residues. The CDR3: CAGGREGDIQYF. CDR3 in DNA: TGTGCCGGGGGAAGGGAGGGCGACATTCAGTACTTC.

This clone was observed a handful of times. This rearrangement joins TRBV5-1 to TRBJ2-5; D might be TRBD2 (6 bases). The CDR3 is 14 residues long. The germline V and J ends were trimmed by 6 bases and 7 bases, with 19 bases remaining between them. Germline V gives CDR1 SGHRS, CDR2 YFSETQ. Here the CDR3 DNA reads TGCGCCAGCACCCTTGGGGAGGCCCCCGGGACCCAGTACTTC. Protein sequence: CASTLGEAPGTQYF.

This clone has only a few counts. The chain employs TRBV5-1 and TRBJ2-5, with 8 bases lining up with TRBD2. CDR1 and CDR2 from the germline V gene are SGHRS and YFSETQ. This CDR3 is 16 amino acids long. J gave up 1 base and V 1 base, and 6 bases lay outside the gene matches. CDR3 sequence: CASSLISGGVQETQYF. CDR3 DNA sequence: TGCGCCAGCAGCTTGATCAGCGGGGGAGTCCAAGAGACCCAGTACTTC.